This T cell receptor (beta chain) was profiled in a study of blood T cell repertoires in COVID-19. Overall study context: The study drew acute and convalescent COVID-19 samples from the United States, Italy and Spain.

Authors' methods: The assay estimated nucleated cells by amplifying reference gene primers. Generated by immunoSEQ multiplex PCR, the TCRdb table keeps only in-frame clones and is missing some. Clone size and the V and J calls come from that table; the DNA yielded D and trimming. The sample records 43,000 or so clones, approximately 82% being singletons. Germline loops: CDR1 LNHDA, CDR2 SQIVND (reference sequence). V shed 2 bases and J 5 bases; nucleotides not matched to a gene: 14. The CDR3 has 17 residues. The sequence was obtained from a woman of 80 years or more with acute or convalescent COVID-19. Sequencing was performed on peripheral blood. This chain connects TRBV19 to TRBJ1-2; 7 bases are a match to TRBD1. The CDR3 region is CASSISESGQPGYGYTF. As DNA, the CDR3 is TGTGCCAGTAGTATATCGGAATCGGGACAGCCAGGTTATGGCTACACCTTC.